The source of this T cell receptor (beta chain) is a study of blood T cell repertoires in COVID-19. Looking at the study overall: Acute-phase and convalescent COVID-19 samples originated in the United States, Italy and Spain.

The CDR3 extends over 16 amino acids. The V end lost 3 bases, the J end lost 2 bases, and 16 bases lay between the germline ends. Germline assignment: CDR1 MNHNS and CDR2 SASEGT. Original analysis: Amplified reference gene primers provided the basis for estimating nucleated cell counts. Profiled with immunoSEQ multiplex PCR; TCRdb holds only in-frame clones, not every one. Clone size and V and J calls were adopted from that table, with D and trimming inferred from the DNA. The data contain roughly 670,000 clones, around 90% of them singletons. The rearrangement joins TRBV6-1 to TRBJ1-2; D gene unclear. Input material: peripheral blood. The origin of this receptor is a woman aged 18-29 years with acute or convalescent COVID-19. Here the CDR3 reads CASSESESSFNYGYTF. The CDR3, as DNA: TGTGCCAGCAGTGAGTCCGAGTCCTCTTTCAACTATGGCTACACCTTC.